The 2 T cell receptor beta chains presented below share a single source sample, sequenced in a study of T cell repertoires in cytomegalovirus infection (dated by TCRdb to 2018 to 2020). Their specific antigens are unknown. Taken with the paper, the label for treatment or condition translates to: in vitro stimulation with specific CMV peptide epitopes to enrich CMV-specific T cells. The sequencer listed for this sample is Illumina HiSeq 1500. The public reads were reprocessed in TCRdb via fastp at Q25 and MiXCR, keeping in-frame beta chains. Under each unique CDR3 protein, matching rows form one entry showing the most common genes and DNA. The sample has approximately 270,000 distinct CDR3 sequences on record, 20% to 25% of them singletons. Approximately 19% of the sample rests with the top ten. The sample consisted of cultured PBMCs, taken from culture after CMV antigen stimulation. The receptor source for this set is a human donor in good health (CMV status not recorded). Some clones in this sample may be carry-over from other donors' samples.

This chain uses TRBV5-5 with TRBJ2-1; the D is unclear. CDR3 length: 11 residues. V was trimmed by 1 base and J by 9 bases, leaving 5 bases between them. Germline CDR1 and CDR2: SGHKS and YYEKEE (reference sequence). CDR3 in DNA: TGTGCCAGCAGCTTGTTTTCTGAGCAGTTCTTC. This codes for CASSLFSEQFF.

This clonotype was counted between two and nine times. The V call is TRBV7-8, the J call TRBJ2-7; possible D gene TRBD2, 6 bases. Looked up from germline, CDR1 is SGHVS and CDR2 is FQNEAQ. This CDR3 is 16 amino acids long. The V gene lost 2 bases and the J gene lost 7 bases, with 21 bases spanning the gap. CDR3 residues: CASSLFRDSAGEEQYF. The CDR3 DNA sequence: TGTGCCAGCAGCTTATTCCGGGACTCCGCCGGGGAGGAGCAGTACTTC.